This record concerns one T cell receptor (beta chain) sequence. Its antigen is currently unknown. The CDR3 is made up of 18 amino acids. Germline V gene data show CDR1 as SGHRS and CDR2 as YFSETQ. V was clipped by 2 bases and J by 5 bases; unmatched bases: 14. This sample is drawn from a study of beta chain features in type 1 diabetes. As for the study in general: Age and gender were similar between patients and healthy donors, as were cell yields.

Sequenced material consisted of expressed TCRB transcripts (all of the isolated RNA was reverse transcribed). The method was immunoSEQ multiplex PCR; TCRdb's version includes in-frame clones alone and lacks a portion of them. The sample yields roughly 290,000 clones, around 7.3% seen once. Overall study findings and caveats: When VDJ junctions were examined, type 1 diabetes patients showed fewer insertions and more deletions.

The chain links TRBV5-1 to TRBJ2-5, with 11 bases identical to TRBD2. The sequence derives from a woman aged 18-30 years in good health. The specimen was central memory CD4+ T cells from blood. The CDR3 coding sequence is TGCGCCAGCAGCTTTGGGACTAGCGGACTAAGAAGGGGTGAGACCCAGTACTTC. It yields the protein CASSFGTSGLRRGETQYF.